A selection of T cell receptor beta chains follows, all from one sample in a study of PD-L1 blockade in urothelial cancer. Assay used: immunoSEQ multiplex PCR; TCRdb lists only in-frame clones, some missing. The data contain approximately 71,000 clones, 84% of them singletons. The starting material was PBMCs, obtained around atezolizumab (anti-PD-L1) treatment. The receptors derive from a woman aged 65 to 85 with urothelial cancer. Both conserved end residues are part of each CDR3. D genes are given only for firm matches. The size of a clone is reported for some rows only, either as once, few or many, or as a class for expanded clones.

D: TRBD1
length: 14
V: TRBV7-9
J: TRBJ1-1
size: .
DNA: TGTGCCAGCAGCTTCGCCGGGACAGGGTTTGAAGCTTTCTTT
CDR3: CASSFAGTGFEAFF

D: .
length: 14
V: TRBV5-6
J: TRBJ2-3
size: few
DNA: TGTGCCAGCAGCTTAAGCGTTGCGCCAGATACGCAGTATTTT
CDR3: CASSLSVAPDTQYF

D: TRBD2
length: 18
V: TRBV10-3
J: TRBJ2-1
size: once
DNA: TGTGCCATCAGTGAGTCCACCGGACTAGCGGGAGTCGGGAATGAGCAGTTCTTC
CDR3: CAISESTGLAGVGNEQFF

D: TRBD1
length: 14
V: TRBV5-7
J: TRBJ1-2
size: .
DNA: TGTGCCAGCAGCTTGTTACAGGGGACCTATGGCTACACCTTC
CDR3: CASSLLQGTYGYTF

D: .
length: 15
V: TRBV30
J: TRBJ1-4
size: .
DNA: TGTGCCTGGAAGAGAGAGGGAGTCCCGAATGAAAAACTGTTTTTT
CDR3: CAWKREGVPNEKLFF

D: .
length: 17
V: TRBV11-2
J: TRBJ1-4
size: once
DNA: TGTGCCAGCAGCTATGGTGCAGGGGTAGGCTCTAATGAAAAACTGTTTTTT
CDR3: CASSYGAGVGSNEKLFF

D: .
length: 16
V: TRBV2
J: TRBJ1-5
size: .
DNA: TGTGCCAGCAGTATCCCGGCCAGGGTCAGCAATCAGCCCCAGCATTTT
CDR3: CASSIPARVSNQPQHF

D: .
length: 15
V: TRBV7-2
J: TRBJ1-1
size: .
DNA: TGTGCCAGCAGCTTAGCGGGGAGGGGAGTCACTGAAGCTTTCTTT
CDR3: CASSLAGRGVTEAFF

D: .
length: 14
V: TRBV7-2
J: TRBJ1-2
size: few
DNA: TGTGCCAGCAGCTTAAACGAGAGGGCTGATGGCTACACCTTC
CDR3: CASSLNERADGYTF

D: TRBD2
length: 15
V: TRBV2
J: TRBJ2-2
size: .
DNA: TGTGCCAGCAGCTGGACTAGCGGGAGCACCGGGGAGCTGTTTTTT
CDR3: CASSWTSGSTGELFF

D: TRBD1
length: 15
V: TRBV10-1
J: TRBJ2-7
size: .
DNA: TGCGCCAGCAGCCCCGCCGACAGGGTTTCCTACGAGCAGTACTTC
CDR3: CASSPADRVSYEQYF

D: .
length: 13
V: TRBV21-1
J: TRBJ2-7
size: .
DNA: TGTGCCCCCAAATCAGGGGACCTCTACGAGCAGTACTTC
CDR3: CAPKSGDLYEQYF

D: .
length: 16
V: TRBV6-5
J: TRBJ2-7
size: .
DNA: TGTGCCAGCAGTTCCGCGACAGGGGAGGGCTCCTACGAGCAGTACTTC
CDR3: CASSSATGEGSYEQYF

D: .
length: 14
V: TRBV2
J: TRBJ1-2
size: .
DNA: TGTGCCAGCGCGAGGGAGTTAGCTAACTATGGCTACACCTTC
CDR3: CASARELANYGYTF

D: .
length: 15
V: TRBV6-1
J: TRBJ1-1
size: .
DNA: TGTGCCAGCAGTGGACAGGCTCTCATGAACACTGAAGCTTTCTTT
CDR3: CASSGQALMNTEAFF

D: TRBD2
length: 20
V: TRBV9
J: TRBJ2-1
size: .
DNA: TGTGCCAGCAGCGTAGACCCTAACCTCATCGGACTAGCGGGCGACAATGAGCAGTTCTTC
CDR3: CASSVDPNLIGLAGDNEQFF

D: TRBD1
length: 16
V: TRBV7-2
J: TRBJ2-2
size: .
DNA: TGTGCCAGCAGCACTAGAACAGGGGCCCACACCGGGGAGCTGTTTTTT
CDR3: CASSTRTGAHTGELFF

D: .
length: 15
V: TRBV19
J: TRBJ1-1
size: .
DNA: TGTGCCAGTAGCCGACATCAGGGGTTGAACACTGAAGCTTTCTTT
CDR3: CASSRHQGLNTEAFF

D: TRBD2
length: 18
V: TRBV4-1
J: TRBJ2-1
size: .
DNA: TGCGCCAGCAGCCAAGATTCCAGCGGGAGCGGTAAATACAATGAGCAGTTCTTC
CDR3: CASSQDSSGSGKYNEQFF

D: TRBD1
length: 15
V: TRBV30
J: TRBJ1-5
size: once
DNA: TGTGCCTGGGGCAGACAGGGGGCTTACAATCAGCCCCAGCATTTT
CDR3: CAWGRQGAYNQPQHF

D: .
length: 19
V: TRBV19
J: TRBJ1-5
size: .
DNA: TGTGCCAGTAGTAAGCTTATGGGGCCAGGGGAACGGGGCAATCAGCCCCAGCATTTT
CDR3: CASSKLMGPGERGNQPQHF

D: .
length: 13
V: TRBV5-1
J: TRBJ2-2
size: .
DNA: TGCGCCAGCAGCTTGGGACTATCCGGGGAGCTGTTTTTT
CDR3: CASSLGLSGELFF

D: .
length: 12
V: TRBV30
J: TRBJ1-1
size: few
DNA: TGTGCCTGGAGCGAAGAGGGCAGTACGGCTTTCTTT
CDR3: CAWSEEGSTAFF

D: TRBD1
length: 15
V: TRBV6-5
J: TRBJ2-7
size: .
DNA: TGTGCCAGCAGTTTAACCAGGGACAGCTCCTACGAGCAGTACTTC
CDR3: CASSLTRDSSYEQYF

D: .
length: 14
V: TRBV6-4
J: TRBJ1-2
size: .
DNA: TGTGCCAGCAGTTCCAGGGAGGGGAACTATGGCTACACCTTC
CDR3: CASSSREGNYGYTF

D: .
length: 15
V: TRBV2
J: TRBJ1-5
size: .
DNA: TGTGCCAGCAGTGGGGGCCTAGGGACAAATCAGCCCCAGCATTTT
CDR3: CASSGGLGTNQPQHF